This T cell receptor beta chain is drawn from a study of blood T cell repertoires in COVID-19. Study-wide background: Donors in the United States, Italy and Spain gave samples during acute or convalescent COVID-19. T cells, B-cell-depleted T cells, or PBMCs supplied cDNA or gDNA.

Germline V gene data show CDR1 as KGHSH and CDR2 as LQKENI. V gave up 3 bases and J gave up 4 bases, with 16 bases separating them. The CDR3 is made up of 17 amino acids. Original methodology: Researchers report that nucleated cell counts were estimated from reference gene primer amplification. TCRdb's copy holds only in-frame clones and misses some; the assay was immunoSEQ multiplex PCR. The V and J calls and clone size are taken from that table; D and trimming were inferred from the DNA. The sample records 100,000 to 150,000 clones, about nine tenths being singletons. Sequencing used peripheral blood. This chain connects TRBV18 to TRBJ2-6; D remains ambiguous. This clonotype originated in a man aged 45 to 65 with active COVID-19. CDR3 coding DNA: TGTGCCAGCTCACCGATCACACACCCGTCGGGGGCCAACGTCCTGACTTTC. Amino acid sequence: CASSPITHPSGANVLTF.